The rows below give T cell receptor beta chains drawn from one sample of a study of cytomegalovirus exposure and HLA in healthy donors. This table comes from immunoSEQ multiplex PCR, and its TCRdb copy is limited to in-frame clones, with some not included. The data hold just under 95,000 clones, with roughly 80% observed a single time. Material: PBMCs. The receptors originated from a human donor in good health. Each CDR3 is given with its conserved first and last residue. A D gene is named only where the DNA matches it firmly. Part of the rows lack a size; the others show once, few, many or a class for expanded clones.

TRBV9	NA	TRBJ2-1	NA	TGTGCCAGCAGCGTAGTGACGGGGAGCTCCTACAATGAGCAGTTCTTC	CASSVVTGSSYNEQFF
TRBV6-5	NA	TRBJ1-1	NA	TGTGCCAGCAGGCAGGGGATGACTGAAGCTTTCTTT	CASRQGMTEAFF
TRBV5-8	TRBD1	TRBJ2-5	NA	TGTGCCAGCAGCTACGGACAGGGGCTCCAAGAGACCCAGTACTTC	CASSYGQGLQETQYF
TRBV15	NA	TRBJ2-6	few	TGTGCCACCAGCAGCGACCGGCAGGCCTCTGGGGCCAACGTCCTGACTTTC	CATSSDRQASGANVLTF
TRBV5-1	NA	TRBJ2-7	NA	TGCGCCAGCAGCTTGGCCACCACAGGGAGAGGCGAGCAGTACTTC	CASSLATTGRGEQYF
TRBV1	NA	TRBJ2-5	NA	TGCACCAGCAGCCAAAGCGGGACTAGCGGGAGGGCCGGGGAGACCCAGTACTTC	CTSSQSGTSGRAGETQYF
TRBV5-5	NA	TRBJ2-5	NA	TGTGCCAGCAGCTTGGGGGGGCAGACCGGGGCCCAGTACTTC	CASSLGGQTGAQYF
TRBV19	TRBD1	TRBJ1-4	few	TGTGCCAGTAGTATGGGACAGGCAACTAATGAAAAACTGTTTTTT	CASSMGQATNEKLFF
TRBV2	TRBD1	TRBJ1-1	few	TGTGCCAGCAGCCGGGACAGGAACACTGAAGCTTTCTTT	CASSRDRNTEAFF
TRBV5-5	NA	TRBJ1-5	NA	TGTGCCAGCAGCTTGGTACCCGACATGGGCAATCAGCCCCAGCATTTT	CASSLVPDMGNQPQHF
TRBV4-3	NA	TRBJ1-1	NA	TGCGCCAGCAGCCAAGCCGGGGTTACGCAAGCTGAAGCTTTCTTT	CASSQAGVTQAEAFF
TRBV19	TRBD1	TRBJ1-1	NA	TGTGCCAGTAGTGAAGGACAGGGATTGACTGAAGCTTTCTTT	CASSEGQGLTEAFF
TRBV7-3	TRBD2	TRBJ2-1	NA	TGTGCCAGCAGTTCCGGACTAGCGGGGTACTACAATGAGCAGTTCTTC	CASSSGLAGYYNEQFF
TRBV18	NA	TRBJ2-2	NA	TGTGCCAGCTCACTGGACACCCTTAGTCCCGGGGAGCTGTTTTTT	CASSLDTLSPGELFF
TRBV19	TRBD1	TRBJ2-5	NA	TGTGCCAGTAGTATAAGGACAGGGCAAGAGACCCAGTACTTC	CASSIRTGQETQYF
TRBV29-1	TRBD2	TRBJ2-5	NA	TGCAGCGTCCTAGCGGGAGTGGAGACCCAGTACTTC	CSVLAGVETQYF
TRBV5-4	NA	TRBJ2-5	NA	TGTGCCAGCAGTAGGGGAGGAGAGACCCAGTACTTC	CASSRGGETQYF
TRBV7-8	TRBD1	TRBJ1-4	NA	TGTGCCAGCAGCCCGGACAGGGTTGGTGAAAAACTGTTTTTT	CASSPDRVGEKLFF
TRBV7-9	TRBD2	TRBJ2-5	once	TGTGCCAGCAGCTTAGTCGGGCTAGCGGGGGGGAGTGAAGAGACCCAGTACTTC	CASSLVGLAGGSEETQYF